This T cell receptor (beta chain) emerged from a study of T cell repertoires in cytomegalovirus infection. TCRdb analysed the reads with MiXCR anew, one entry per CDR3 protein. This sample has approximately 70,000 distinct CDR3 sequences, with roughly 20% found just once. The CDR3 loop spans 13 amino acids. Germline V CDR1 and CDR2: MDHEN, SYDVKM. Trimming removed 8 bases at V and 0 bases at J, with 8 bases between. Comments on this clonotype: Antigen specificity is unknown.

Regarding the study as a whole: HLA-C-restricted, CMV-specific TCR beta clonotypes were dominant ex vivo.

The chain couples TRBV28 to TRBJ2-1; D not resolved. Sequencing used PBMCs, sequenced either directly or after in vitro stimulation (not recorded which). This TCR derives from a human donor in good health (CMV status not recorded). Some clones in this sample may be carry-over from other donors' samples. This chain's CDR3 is CASFPSSYNEQFF. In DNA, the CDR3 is TGTGCCAGCTTCCCGAGCTCCTACAATGAGCAGTTCTTC. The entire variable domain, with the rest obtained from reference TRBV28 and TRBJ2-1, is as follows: DVKVTQSSRYLVKRTGEKVFLECVQDMDHENMFWYRQDPGLGLRLIYFSYDVKMKEKGDIPEGYSVSREKKERFSLILESASTNQTSMYLCASFPSSYNEQFFGPGTRLTVL.